The present TCR beta chain was sequenced within a study of memory CD4+ T cells and cytomegalovirus serostatus. General study results and limits: Suggested: most of the CMV-linked TCR signature lies in CD4+ memory cells. About 40% of the roughly 150 known CMV-associated TCRbeta sequences appeared in CD4+ memory. Median bootstrapped AUC for CMV status was approximately 0.95 originally, less than 0.92 US-trained.

This clone was counted a few times. Its antigen is as yet unknown. The assay was immunoSEQ multiplex PCR, and TCRdb's table has in-frame clones only and misses some. The repertoire holds about 52,000 clones, with around 80% as singletons. The sort gate was single viable CD3+CD4+CD8-CD45RO+ cells for memory CD4+ T cells. CDR1 LNHDA and CDR2 SQIVND come from the germline V gene (reference sequence). The V end lost 9 bases, the J end lost 7 bases, and 13 bases lay between the germline ends. There are 12 residues in the CDR3. J is TRBJ2-1 and V is TRBV19; D gene ambiguous. What was sequenced was memory CD4+ T cells from blood. This clonotype was sampled from an adult in good health and CMV-seronegative. CDR3 protein: CASSGRLNEQFF. The CDR3 DNA reads as TGTGCCAGCTCGGGTCGGCTAAATGAGCAGTTCTTC. Full variable domain (remainder filled in from reference TRBV19 and TRBJ2-1): DGGITQSPKYLFRKEGQNVTLSCEQNLNHDAMYWYRQDPGQGLRLIYYSQIVNDFQKGDIAEGYSVSREKKESFPLTVTSAQKNPTAFYLCASSGRLNEQFFGPGTRLTVL.